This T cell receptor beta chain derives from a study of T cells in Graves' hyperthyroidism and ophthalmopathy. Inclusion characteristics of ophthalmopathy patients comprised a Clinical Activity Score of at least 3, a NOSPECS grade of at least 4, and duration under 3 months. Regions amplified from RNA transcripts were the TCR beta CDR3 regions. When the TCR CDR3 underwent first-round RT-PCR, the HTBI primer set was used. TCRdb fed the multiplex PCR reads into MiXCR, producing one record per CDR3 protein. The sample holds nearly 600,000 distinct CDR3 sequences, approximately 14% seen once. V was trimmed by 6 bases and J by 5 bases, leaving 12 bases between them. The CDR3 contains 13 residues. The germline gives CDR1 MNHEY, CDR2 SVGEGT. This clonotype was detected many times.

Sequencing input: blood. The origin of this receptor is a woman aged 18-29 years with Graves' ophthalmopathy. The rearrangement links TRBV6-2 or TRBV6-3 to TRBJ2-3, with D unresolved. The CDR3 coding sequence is TGTGCCAGCAGCTTTAACCTTTTAGATACGCAGTATTTT. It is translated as CASSFNLLDTQYF.